The 17 T cell receptor beta chains below all came from one sample that was sequenced in a study of CD8+CD57+ T cells in acquired aplastic anemia. The authors sequenced patients whose flow cytometry had shown CD8+CD57+ cell expansion. Profiling that covered TCR beta VDJ and CDR3 relied on genomic DNA as its template. Each CDR3 protein gets one entry after TCRdb re-called the reads with MiXCR. The sample lists around 250,000 distinct CDR3 sequences; approximately 86% were seen once. Sequenced: sorted CD4+, CD8+, or CD8+CD57+ T cells (not recorded which) from PBMCs. The receptors here all came from a human donor with aplastic anemia.

The V and J genes are TRBV5-6 and TRBJ2-5; 7 nucleotides align to TRBD1. Trimming removed 6 bases from V and 11 bases from J; junction bases left unmatched: 19. Germline V gene lookup returns CDR1 SGHDT and CDR2 YYEEEE. The CDR3 is made up of 15 amino acids. CDR3 in amino acids: CASIEQGRWANEQYF. In DNA, the CDR3 is TGTGCCAGCATCGAACAGGGGCGCTGGGCCAATGAGCAGTACTTC.

The chain employs TRBV5-5 and TRBJ2-7; 10 bases align to TRBD2. Trimming removed 2 bases from V and 5 bases from J; junction bases left unmatched: 4. The germline CDR1 and CDR2 sequences are SGHKS and YYEKEE (reference sequence). The CDR3 loop spans 14 amino acids. The CDR3 here is CASSFTSGVDEQYF. The CDR3 DNA reads TGTGCCAGCAGCTTTACTAGCGGGGTCGACGAGCAGTACTTC.

This clonotype was seen many times. The V and J genes are TRBV24-1 and TRBJ1-2; 7 positions agree with TRBD1. There are 15 residues in the CDR3. The ends lost 5 bases at V and 7 bases at J; junction bases unmatched: 12. Germline values: CDR1 KGHDR, CDR2 SFDVKD. The CDR3 DNA sequence: TGTGCCACCAGTGCCCTCGGGGAGGGGGCAAGTGGCTACACCTTC. It yields the protein CATSALGEGASGYTF.

Remarks on this clonotype: A junction boundary mismatches the germline segment, possibly from a read error. This sequence joins TRBV7-9 and TRBJ1-4, with TRBD1 as a possible D gene (6 bases). Germline V gene data show CDR1 as SEHNR and CDR2 as FQNEAQ (reference sequence). The CDR3 sequence is 14 residues long. The DNA of the CDR3 is TGTGCCAGCAGCTTAGTACCAGGGGAGCTGTTTTTGTGTTTT. Translation gives CASSLVPGELFLCF.

The V and J genes are TRBV7-3 and TRBJ2-1; 9 bases line up with TRBD2. With 5 bases clipped from V and 8 bases from J, the junction kept 13 bases outside the gene matches. The CDR3 totals 16 residues. The V gene's germline CDR1 is SGHTA and CDR2 FQGTGA. CDR3 nucleotide sequence: TGTGCCAGCAGCCAGAAACGAAGCGGGGGGAGCGATGAGCAGTTCTTC. The encoded protein is CASSQKRSGGSDEQFF.

Comments on this clonotype: Here the CDR3 omits its conserved ending phenylalanine or tryptophan, so a read error is the likely source. The DNA is left out, because the CDR3 cannot be placed on it with certainty; the CDR3 is given as TCRdb lists it. This chain joins TRBV7-3 and TRBJ2-7. The CDR3 length equals 9 residues, ends included. Germline lookup yields CDR1 SGHTA and CDR2 FQGTGA. CDR3: CPACLRGGP.

Comment on this clonotype: No conserved phenylalanine or tryptophan ends this CDR3, so it is likely a read error. The chain has TRBV9 and TRBJ2-4; tentative D call: TRBD2 (5 bases). This CDR3 has 12 amino acids. The germline CDR1 and CDR2 sequences are SGDLS and YYNGEE. CDR3 DNA: TGTGCCAGCGGAGGAGCTGGGAACATCCAGTACACC. This gives the protein CASGGAGNIQYT.

The chain is built from TRBV5-1 and TRBJ2-7; D is undetermined. The CDR3 has 18 amino acids. V gave up 3 bases and J gave up 1 base, with 23 bases separating them. Germline-derived CDR1 and CDR2 are SGHRS and YFSETQ. The CDR3 DNA sequence: TGCGCCAGCAGCTATTACAGCATCAACACAGCCCTTTCCTACGAGCAGTACGTC. Translation: CASSYYSINTALSYEQYV.

The chain recombines TRBV7-3 with TRBJ2-5; TRBD2 is a possible D gene (5 bases). The CDR3 totals 13 residues. Trimming pared 5 bases from V and 7 bases from J, leaving 14 bases between. Germline-derived CDR1 and CDR2 are SGHTA and FQGTGA. The CDR3 region has the DNA TGTGCCAGCAGCAGAGTGGCGGGCGCGACCCAGTACTTC. This sequence encodes CASSRVAGATQYF.

This chain joins TRBV7-8 and TRBJ2-7; D may be TRBD2 (6 bases). The V and J ends lost 0 bases and 13 bases respectively, with 22 bases between them. Germline CDR1 reads SGHVS; CDR2 reads FQNEAQ. The CDR3 contains 15 residues. Here the CDR3 reads CASSLAGGLGTQYYF. The CDR3 nucleotides read TGTGCCAGCAGCTTAGCGGGAGGCCTCGGTACGCAGTATTACTTC.

The sample holds many counts of this clonotype. In DNA form, the CDR3 reads TGTGCCAGCAGCCCGACCATCCCTGAAGCTTTCTTT. Amino acid sequence: CASSPTIPEAFF. The V gene is TRBV7-6, the J gene TRBJ1-1; D is ambiguous. This CDR3 spans 12 amino acids. Germline-derived CDR1 and CDR2 are SGHVS and FNYEAQ. With 5 bases removed from V and 6 bases from J, the gap between germline ends came to 10 bases.

The chain combines TRBV7-2 with TRBJ2-7, with D perhaps TRBD2 (6 bases). Germline V gene lookup returns CDR1 SGHTA and CDR2 FQGNSA. The CDR3 totals 18 residues. With 3 bases removed from V and 3 bases from J, the gap between germline ends came to 24 bases. CDR3 bases: TGTGCCAGCAGCTTGACAGCGGGCGCCGACTATGTCTACTACGAGCAGTACGTC. As protein: CASSLTAGADYVYYEQYV.

On this clonotype: The CDR3 does not end in the conserved phenylalanine or tryptophan, so this is likely a read error. The DNA is omitted, as the CDR3 cannot be located on it reliably, and the CDR3 follows TCRdb's listing. This rearrangement joins TRBV7-2 to TRBJ2-3. The CDR3 adds up to 13 amino acids, both ends counted. Germline CDR1 reads SGHTA; CDR2 reads FQGNSA. The CDR3 reads CASGHGGRDTQLV.

The table lists this clonotype with a count of one. V gene TRBV9 combines with J gene TRBJ1-2, with no clear D. Trimming removed 3 bases from V and 11 bases from J, with 23 bases in between. The V gene's germline CDR1 is SGDLS and CDR2 YYNGEE. This CDR3 region has 15 residues. The CDR3 region has the DNA TGTGCCAGCAGCGGAGGATCCGGTACAAACTATTTTTACACCTTC. As protein: CASSGGSGTNYFYTF.

Notes on this clonotype: The DNA is left out, because the CDR3 cannot be placed on it with certainty; the CDR3 is given as TCRdb lists it. This chain joins TRBV9 and TRBJ2-7; the table assigns TRBD1, which was not confirmed against the DNA. The CDR3 sequence runs 16 residues, both termini included. Germline-derived CDR1 and CDR2 are SGDLS and YYNGEE. Here the CDR3 reads CASRTPGDAQYFEQYV.

The rearrangement links TRBV5-8 to TRBJ2-3; 8 nucleotides line up with TRBD1. This CDR3 is built from 14 residues. The germline V gene encodes CDR1 SGHTS and CDR2 YDEGEE. With V trimmed by 2 bases and J by 8 bases, 7 bases remained unmatched. CDR3 protein: CASSLRAGGFTQYF. DNA of the CDR3: TGTGCCAGCAGCTTACGGGCAGGGGGCTTTACGCAGTATTTT.

Of note for this clonotype: The conserved phenylalanine or tryptophan normally closing the CDR3 is absent here, so this likely arose from a read error. Because the CDR3's place on the DNA is in doubt, the DNA is left out and the CDR3 is given as listed by TCRdb. The chain carries TRBV7-9 and TRBJ1-2. Germline-derived CDR1 and CDR2 are SEHNR and FQNEAQ (reference sequence). The CDR3 region is 13 residues in length, termini included. CDR3 in amino acids: CASSFQRSGGNDY.